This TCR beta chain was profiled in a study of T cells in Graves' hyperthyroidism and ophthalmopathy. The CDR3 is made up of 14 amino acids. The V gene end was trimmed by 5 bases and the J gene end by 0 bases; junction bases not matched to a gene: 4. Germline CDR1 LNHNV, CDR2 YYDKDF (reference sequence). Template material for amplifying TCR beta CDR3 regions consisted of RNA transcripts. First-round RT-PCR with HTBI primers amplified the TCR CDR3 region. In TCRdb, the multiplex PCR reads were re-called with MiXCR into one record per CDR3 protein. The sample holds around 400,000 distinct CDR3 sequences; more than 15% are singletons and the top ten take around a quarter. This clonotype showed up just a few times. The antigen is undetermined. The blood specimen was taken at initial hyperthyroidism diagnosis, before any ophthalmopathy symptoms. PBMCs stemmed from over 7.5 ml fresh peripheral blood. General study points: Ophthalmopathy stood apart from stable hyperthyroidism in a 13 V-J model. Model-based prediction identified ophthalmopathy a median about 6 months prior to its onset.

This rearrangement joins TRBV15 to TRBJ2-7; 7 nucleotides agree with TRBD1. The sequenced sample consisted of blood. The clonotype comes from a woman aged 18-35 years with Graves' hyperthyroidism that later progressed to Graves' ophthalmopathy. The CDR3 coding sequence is TGTGCCACCAGCTGGGGGACAGCCTCCTACGAGCAGTACTTC. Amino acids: CATSWGTASYEQYF.